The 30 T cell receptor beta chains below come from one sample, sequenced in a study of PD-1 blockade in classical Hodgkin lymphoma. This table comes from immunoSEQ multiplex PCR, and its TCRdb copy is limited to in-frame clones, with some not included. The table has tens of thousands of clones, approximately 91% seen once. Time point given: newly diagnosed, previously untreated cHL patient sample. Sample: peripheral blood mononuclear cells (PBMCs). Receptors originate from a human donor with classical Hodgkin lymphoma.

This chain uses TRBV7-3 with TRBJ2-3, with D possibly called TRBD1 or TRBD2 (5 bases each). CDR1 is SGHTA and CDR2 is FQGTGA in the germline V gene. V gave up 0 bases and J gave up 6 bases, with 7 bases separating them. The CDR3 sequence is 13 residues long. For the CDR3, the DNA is TGTGCCAGCAGCTTAACAGGGGAGGATACGCAGTATTTT. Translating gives CASSLTGEDTQYF.

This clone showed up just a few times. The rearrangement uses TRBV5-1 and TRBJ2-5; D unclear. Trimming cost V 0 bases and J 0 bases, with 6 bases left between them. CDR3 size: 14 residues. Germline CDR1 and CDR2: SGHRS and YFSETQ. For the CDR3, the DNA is TGCGCCAGCAGCTTGGGCGGAAACCAAGAGACCCAGTACTTC. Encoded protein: CASSLGGNQETQYF.

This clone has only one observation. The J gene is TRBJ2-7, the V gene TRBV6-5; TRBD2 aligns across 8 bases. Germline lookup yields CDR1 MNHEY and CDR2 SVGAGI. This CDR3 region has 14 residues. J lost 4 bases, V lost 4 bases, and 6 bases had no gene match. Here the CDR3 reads CASSSPGGLYEQYF. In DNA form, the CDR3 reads TGTGCCAGCAGTTCTCCGGGGGGGCTTTACGAGCAGTACTTC.

Written as DNA, the CDR3 is TGTGCCAGCAGCCAAGAGTTGAAGACCCAGTACTTC. Translating gives CASSQELKTQYF. The rearrangement links TRBV14 to TRBJ2-5, with D uncertain. Trimming cost V 0 bases and J 6 bases, with 5 bases left between them. This CDR3 region has 12 residues. Germline lookup yields CDR1 SGHDN and CDR2 FVKESK.

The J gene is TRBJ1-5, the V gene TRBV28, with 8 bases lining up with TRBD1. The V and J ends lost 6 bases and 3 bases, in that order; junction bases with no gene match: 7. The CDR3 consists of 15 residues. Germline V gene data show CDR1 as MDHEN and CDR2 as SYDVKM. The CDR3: CASSHGQGVNQPQHF. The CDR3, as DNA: TGTGCCAGCAGCCACGGACAGGGCGTCAATCAGCCCCAGCATTTT.

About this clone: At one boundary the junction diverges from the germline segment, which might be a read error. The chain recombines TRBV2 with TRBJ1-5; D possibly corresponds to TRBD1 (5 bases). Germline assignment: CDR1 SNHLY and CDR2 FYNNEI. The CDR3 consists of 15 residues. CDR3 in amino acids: CASREGAPSNQPQHF. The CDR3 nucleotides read TGTGCCAGCAGGGAAGGGGCGCCCAGCAATCAGCCCCAGCATTTT.

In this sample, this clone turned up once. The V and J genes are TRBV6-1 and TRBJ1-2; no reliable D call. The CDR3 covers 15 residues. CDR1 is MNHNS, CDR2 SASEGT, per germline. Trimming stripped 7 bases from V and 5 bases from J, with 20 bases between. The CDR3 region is CASNPRPRLSYGYTF. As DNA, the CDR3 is TGTGCCAGCAATCCTAGACCGCGGTTATCTTATGGCTACACCTTC.

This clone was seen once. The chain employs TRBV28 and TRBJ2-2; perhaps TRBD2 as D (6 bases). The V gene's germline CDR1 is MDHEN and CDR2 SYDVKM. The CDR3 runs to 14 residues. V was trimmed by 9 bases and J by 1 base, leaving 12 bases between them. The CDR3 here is CASGGTMNTGELFF. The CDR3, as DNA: TGTGCCAGTGGGGGGACCATGAACACCGGGGAGCTGTTTTTT.

The CDR3 spells CASSFPEGHARDTQYF. Here the CDR3 DNA reads TGTGCCAGCAGCTTTCCGGAGGGCCACGCAAGAGATACGCAGTATTTT. The J gene is TRBJ2-3, the V gene TRBV7-9, with a tentative D call TRBD2 (6 bases). V lost 3 bases and J 5 bases, leaving 18 bases between the germline ends. This CDR3 is built from 16 residues. Germline V gives CDR1 SEHNR, CDR2 FQNEAQ (reference sequence).

CDR3 nucleotide sequence: TGCGCCAGCCGGTCTCCGGCAGGAGAGTACCCGAACACTGAAGCTTTCTTT. As protein: CASRSPAGEYPNTEAFF. The J gene is TRBJ1-1, the V gene TRBV4-1; D gene ambiguous. The germline V gene has CDR1 MGHRA and CDR2 YSYEKL. This CDR3 has 17 residues. Between the trimmed V and J ends, which lost 8 bases and 1 base, there was a span of 23 bases.

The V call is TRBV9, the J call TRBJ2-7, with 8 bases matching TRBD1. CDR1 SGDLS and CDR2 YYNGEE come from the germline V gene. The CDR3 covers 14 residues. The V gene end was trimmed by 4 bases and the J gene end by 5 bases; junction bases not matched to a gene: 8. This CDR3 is CASSPTDRANEQYF. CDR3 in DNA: TGTGCCAGCAGCCCGACGGACAGGGCAAACGAGCAGTACTTC.

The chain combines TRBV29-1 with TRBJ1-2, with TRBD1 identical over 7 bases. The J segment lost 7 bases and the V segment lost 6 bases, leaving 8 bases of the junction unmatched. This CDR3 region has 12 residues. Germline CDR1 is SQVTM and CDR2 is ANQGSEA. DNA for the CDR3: TGCAGCGTAAATCAGGGGGACGGTGGCTACACCTTC. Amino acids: CSVNQGDGGYTF.

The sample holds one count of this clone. The CDR3, as DNA: TGCGCCAGCAGCCAAGAAGGGACGGGGAACACTGAAGCTTTCTTT. It specifies CASSQEGTGNTEAFF. The rearrangement uses TRBV4-1 and TRBJ1-1; TRBD1 is a possible D gene (5 bases). The CDR3 loop spans 15 amino acids. V shed 0 bases and J shed 1 base, with 9 bases lying between them. Germline lookup yields CDR1 MGHRA and CDR2 YSYEKL.

The CDR3 is CASSFGPSSYNEQFF. In nucleotides, the CDR3 is TGTGCCAGCAGCTTTGGCCCGAGCTCCTACAATGAGCAGTTCTTC. The rearrangement links TRBV7-3 to TRBJ2-1; no definite D call. This CDR3 region has 15 residues. Trimming took off 3 bases at V and 0 bases at J, with 9 bases between the two ends. Germline V gene lookup returns CDR1 SGHTA and CDR2 FQGTGA.

This CDR3 is CASSLSGQLNEKLFF. CDR3 coding DNA: TGTGCCAGCAGTTTATCGGGACAGCTAAATGAAAAACTGTTTTTT. This chain links TRBV27 with TRBJ1-4; 7 nucleotides match TRBD1. The length of the CDR3 is 15 residues. Trimming at V came to 0 bases and at J to 5 bases, leaving 3 bases not matched to a gene. Germline assignment: CDR1 MNHEY and CDR2 SMNVEV (reference sequence).

The CDR3 nucleotides read TGTGCCAGCAGAATGGGACTAGCGGGGCAGTCAGATACGCAGTATTTT. Its protein product is CASRMGLAGQSDTQYF. The rearrangement joins TRBV25-1 to TRBJ2-3; 13 positions match TRBD2. CDR1 is MGHDK and CDR2 is SYGVNS in the germline V gene. The CDR3 is made up of 16 amino acids. V lost 6 bases to trimming and J lost 4 bases; unmatched junction nucleotides: 7.

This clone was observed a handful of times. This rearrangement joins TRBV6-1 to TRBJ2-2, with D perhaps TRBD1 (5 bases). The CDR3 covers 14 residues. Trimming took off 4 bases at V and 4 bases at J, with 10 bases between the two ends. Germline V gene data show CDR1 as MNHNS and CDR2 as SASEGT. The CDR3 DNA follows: TGTGCCAGCAGTGGATACAGGTTCACCGGGGAGCTGTTTTTT. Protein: CASSGYRFTGELFF.

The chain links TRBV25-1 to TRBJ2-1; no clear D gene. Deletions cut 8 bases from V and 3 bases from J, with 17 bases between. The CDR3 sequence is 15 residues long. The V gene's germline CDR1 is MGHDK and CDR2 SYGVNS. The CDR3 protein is CASDQDSPGYNEQFF. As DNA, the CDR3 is TGTGCCAGCGATCAAGACTCCCCGGGCTACAATGAGCAGTTCTTC.

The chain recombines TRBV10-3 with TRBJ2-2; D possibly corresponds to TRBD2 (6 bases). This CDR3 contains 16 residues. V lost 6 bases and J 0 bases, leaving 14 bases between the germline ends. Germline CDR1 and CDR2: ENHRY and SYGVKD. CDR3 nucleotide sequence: TGTGCCATCAGCCCGGGTGCGGGATCGAACACCGGGGAGCTGTTTTTT. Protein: CAISPGAGSNTGELFF.

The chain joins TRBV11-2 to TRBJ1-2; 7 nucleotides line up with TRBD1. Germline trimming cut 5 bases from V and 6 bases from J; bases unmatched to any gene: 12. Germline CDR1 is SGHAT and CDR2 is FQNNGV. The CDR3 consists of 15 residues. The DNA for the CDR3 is TGTGCCAGCAGCGCTACCCGACAGGGTTTGGATGGCTACACCTTC. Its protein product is CASSATRQGLDGYTF.

The CDR3 DNA follows: TGTGCCAGCAGCCCTCCTAACTCTCCAGCCGGCGGGGAGCTGTTTTTT. Translating gives CASSPPNSPAGGELFF. The chain has TRBV11-3 and TRBJ2-2; no reliable D call. The CDR3 has 16 residues. Germline CDR1 reads SGHNT; CDR2 reads YENEEA. The V end lost 5 bases, the J end lost 7 bases, and 20 bases lay between the germline ends.

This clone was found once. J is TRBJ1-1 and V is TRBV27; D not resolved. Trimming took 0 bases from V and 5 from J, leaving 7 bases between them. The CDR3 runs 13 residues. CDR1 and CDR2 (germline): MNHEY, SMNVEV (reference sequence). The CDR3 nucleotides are TGTGCCAGCAGTTTATCCCAACGGACTGAAGCTTTCTTT. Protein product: CASSLSQRTEAFF.

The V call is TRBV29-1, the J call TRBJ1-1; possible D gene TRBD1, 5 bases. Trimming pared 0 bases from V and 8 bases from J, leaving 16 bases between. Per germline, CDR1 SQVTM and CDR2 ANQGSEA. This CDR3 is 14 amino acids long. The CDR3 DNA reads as TGCAGCGTTGAAGATCGGGGGGGGGTTCCCGAAGCTTTCTTT. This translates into CSVEDRGGVPEAFF.

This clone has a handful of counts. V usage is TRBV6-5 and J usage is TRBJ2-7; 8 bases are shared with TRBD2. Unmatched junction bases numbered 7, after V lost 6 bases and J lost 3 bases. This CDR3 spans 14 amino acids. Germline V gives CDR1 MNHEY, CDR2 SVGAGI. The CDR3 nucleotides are TGTGCCAGCAGGCCCAGCGGGAGCGACTACGAGCAGTACGTC. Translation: CASRPSGSDYEQYV.

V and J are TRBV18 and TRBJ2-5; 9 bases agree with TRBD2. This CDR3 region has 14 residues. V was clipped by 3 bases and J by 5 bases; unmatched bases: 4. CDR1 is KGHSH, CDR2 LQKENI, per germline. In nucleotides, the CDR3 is TGTGCCAGCTCACCCGGGACTAGCCGGGAGACCCAGTACTTC. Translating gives CASSPGTSRETQYF.

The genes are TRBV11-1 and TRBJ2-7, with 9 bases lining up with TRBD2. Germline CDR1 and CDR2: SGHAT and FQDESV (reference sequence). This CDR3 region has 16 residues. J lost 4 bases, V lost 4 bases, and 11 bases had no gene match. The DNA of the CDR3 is TGTGCCAGCAGCTCGCCGCTAGCGGGGCCCCCTTACGAGCAGTACTTC. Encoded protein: CASSSPLAGPPYEQYF.

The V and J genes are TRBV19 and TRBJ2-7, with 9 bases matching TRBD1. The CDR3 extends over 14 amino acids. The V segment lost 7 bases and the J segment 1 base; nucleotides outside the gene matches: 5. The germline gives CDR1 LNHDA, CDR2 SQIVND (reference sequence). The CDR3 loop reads CASTPTGGSYEQYF. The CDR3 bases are TGTGCCAGTACCCCGACAGGGGGTTCCTACGAGCAGTACTTC.

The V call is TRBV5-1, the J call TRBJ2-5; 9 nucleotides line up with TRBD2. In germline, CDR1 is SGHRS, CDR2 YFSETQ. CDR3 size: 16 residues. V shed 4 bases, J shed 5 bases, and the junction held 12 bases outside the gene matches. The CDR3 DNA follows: TGCGCCAGCAGCCTTGATGGTAGCGGGAGAGGGGAGACCCAGTACTTC. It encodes CASSLDGSGRGETQYF.

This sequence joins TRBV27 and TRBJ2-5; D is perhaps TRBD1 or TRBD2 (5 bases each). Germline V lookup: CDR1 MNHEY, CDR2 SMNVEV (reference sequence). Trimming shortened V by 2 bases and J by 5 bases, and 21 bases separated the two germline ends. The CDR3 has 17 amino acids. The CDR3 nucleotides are TGTGCCAGCAGTTTAAACCCCCCAGAGGGGTGGTGGGAGACCCAGTACTTC. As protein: CASSLNPPEGWWETQYF.

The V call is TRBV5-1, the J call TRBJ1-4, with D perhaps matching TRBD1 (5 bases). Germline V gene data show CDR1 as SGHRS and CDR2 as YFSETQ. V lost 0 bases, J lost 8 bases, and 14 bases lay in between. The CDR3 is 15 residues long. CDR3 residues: CASSLVGGDFEKLFF. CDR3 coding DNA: TGCGCCAGCAGCTTGGTAGGAGGGGATTTCGAAAAACTGTTTTTT. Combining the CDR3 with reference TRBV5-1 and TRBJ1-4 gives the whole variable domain KAGVTQTPRYLIKTRGQQVTLSCSPISGHRSVSWYQQTPGQGLQFLFEYFSETQRNKGNFPGRFSGRQFSNSRSEMNVSTLELGDSALYLCASSLVGGDFEKLFFGSGTQLSVL.